There are many counts of the clone carrying this T cell receptor beta chain. Its specificity is not known. Purified naive CD4+ T cells were depleted of CD25+ Tregs. CDR3 length equals 11 residues. V lost 6 bases, J lost 2 bases, and 4 bases lay in between. Germline assignment: CDR1 ENHRY and CDR2 SYGVKD. General observations from the study: Tumor Treg TCRs overlapped most with tumor naive CD4+ cells.

From the 5' RACE reads, TCRdb called clonotypes with MiXCR, one entry per CDR3 protein. The data hold some 13,000 distinct CDR3 sequences, with around a quarter observed a single time. Sequencing used naive CD4+ T cells sorted from blood. The sample's subset: naive CD4+ T cells, CD4+CD45RA+CD25-. The clonotype was recovered from a female donor with breast cancer. V is TRBV10-3 and J is TRBJ1-2; the D is unclear. The CDR3 region has the DNA TGTGCCATCAGGGGAAACTATGGCTACACCTTC. Its protein is CAIRGNYGYTF.